This T cell receptor (beta chain) was observed in a study of blood T cell repertoires in COVID-19. Across the study: Researchers got acute and convalescent COVID-19 samples from the United States, Italy and Spain. The cDNA or gDNA used as material had been derived from T cells, B-cell-depleted T cells, or PBMCs.

The count of this clone is one. The CDR3 runs to 15 residues. CDR1 and CDR2 from the germline V gene are KGHDR and SFDVKD. Germline trimming cut 3 bases from V and 5 bases from J; bases unmatched to any gene: 8. Source study methods: Nucleated cell counts were estimated from reference gene primer amplification. Generated by immunoSEQ multiplex PCR, the TCRdb table keeps only in-frame clones and is missing some. The V and J calls and the clone size are those of that table, but D and trimming were determined from the DNA. Of around 64,000 clones listed, approximately 91% are singletons. The TCR was taken from a human donor in a cohort sampled during active COVID-19. The sample comprised peripheral blood. The chain joins TRBV24-1 to TRBJ2-7; TRBD1 matches 8 bases. The CDR3 DNA is TGTGCCACCAGTGATCGACAGGGGACAGCGAACGAGCAGTACTTC. Protein sequence: CATSDRQGTANEQYF.